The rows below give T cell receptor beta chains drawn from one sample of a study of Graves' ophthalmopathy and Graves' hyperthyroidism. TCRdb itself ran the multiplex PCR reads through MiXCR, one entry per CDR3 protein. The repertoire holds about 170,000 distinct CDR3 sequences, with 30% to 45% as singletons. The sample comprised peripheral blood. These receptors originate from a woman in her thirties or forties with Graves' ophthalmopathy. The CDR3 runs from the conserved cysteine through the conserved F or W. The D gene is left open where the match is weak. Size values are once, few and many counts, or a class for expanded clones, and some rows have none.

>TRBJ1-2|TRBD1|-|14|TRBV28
CASRIQGEHYGYTF
TGTGCCAGCAGGATTCAGGGGGAACACTATGGCTACACCTTC
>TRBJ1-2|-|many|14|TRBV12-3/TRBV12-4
CASSLGATYDGYTF
TGTGCCAGCAGTTTAGGGGCTACGTACGATGGCTACACCTTC
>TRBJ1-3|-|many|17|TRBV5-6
CASSLGVRTEPGNTIYF
TGTGCCAGCAGCTTGGGGGTTAGGACGGAACCTGGAAACACCATATATTTT
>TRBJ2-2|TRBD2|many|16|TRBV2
CASRLAGGPGTGELFF
TGTGCCAGCAGACTAGCGGGAGGGCCCGGCACCGGGGAGCTGTTTTTT
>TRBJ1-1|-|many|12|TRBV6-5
CASVGGHTEAFF
TGTGCCAGCGTTGGAGGCCACACTGAAGCTTTCTTT
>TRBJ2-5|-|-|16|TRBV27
CASRRSIRAPIVTQYF
TGTGCCAGCAGGAGATCCATCAGGGCCCCCATAGTTACCCAGTACTTC
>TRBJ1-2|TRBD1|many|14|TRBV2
CASIPWDRGDGYTF
TGTGCCAGCATCCCATGGGACAGGGGCGATGGCTACACCTTC
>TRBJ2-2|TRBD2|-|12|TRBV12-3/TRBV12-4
CASSFSRGVLFF
TGTGCCAGCAGTTTTTCGCGGGGGGTGCTGTTTTTT
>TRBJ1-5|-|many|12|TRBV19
CASTMGNQPQHF
TGTGCCAGTACCATGGGGAATCAGCCCCAGCATTTT
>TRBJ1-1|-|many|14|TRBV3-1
CASSQEWGNAEAFF
TGTGCCAGCAGCCAAGAGTGGGGAAACGCTGAAGCTTTCTTT
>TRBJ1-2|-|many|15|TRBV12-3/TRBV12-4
CASSLLGEGRTGYTF
TGTGCCAGCAGTCTCCTGGGTGAGGGAAGAACAGGCTACACCTTC
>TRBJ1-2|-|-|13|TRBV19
CASSIGRSYGYTF
TGTGCCAGTAGTATCGGACGAAGCTATGGCTACACCTTC
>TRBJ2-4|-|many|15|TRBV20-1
CSARDGELAKNIQYF
TGCAGTGCTAGAGATGGGGAGCTAGCCAAAAACATTCAGTACTTC
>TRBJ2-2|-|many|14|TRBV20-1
CSARVPRTTGELFF
TGCAGTGCTAGAGTGCCTCGAACAACCGGGGAGCTGTTTTTT
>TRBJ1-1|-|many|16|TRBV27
CASSLYPRGMNTEAFF
TGTGCCAGCAGTTTATACCCCCGCGGGATGAACACTGAAGCTTTCTTT
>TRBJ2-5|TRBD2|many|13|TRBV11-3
CASRLSGEETQYF
TGTGCCAGCAGATTAAGCGGGGAAGAGACCCAGTACTTC
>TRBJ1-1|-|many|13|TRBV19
CATNIGQNTEAFF
TGTGCCACCAACATAGGACAGAACACTGAAGCTTTCTTT
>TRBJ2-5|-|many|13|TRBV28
CASSLSRVATQYF
TGTGCCAGCAGTTTATCCAGGGTGGCGACCCAGTACTTC
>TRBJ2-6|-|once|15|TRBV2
CASAQLLSGANVLTF
TGTGCCAGCGCGCAACTGCTCTCTGGGGCCAACGTCCTGACTTTC
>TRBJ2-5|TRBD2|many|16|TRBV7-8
CASSTMTSGSKETQYF
TGTGCCAGCAGCACTATGACTAGCGGGAGTAAAGAGACCCAGTACTTC